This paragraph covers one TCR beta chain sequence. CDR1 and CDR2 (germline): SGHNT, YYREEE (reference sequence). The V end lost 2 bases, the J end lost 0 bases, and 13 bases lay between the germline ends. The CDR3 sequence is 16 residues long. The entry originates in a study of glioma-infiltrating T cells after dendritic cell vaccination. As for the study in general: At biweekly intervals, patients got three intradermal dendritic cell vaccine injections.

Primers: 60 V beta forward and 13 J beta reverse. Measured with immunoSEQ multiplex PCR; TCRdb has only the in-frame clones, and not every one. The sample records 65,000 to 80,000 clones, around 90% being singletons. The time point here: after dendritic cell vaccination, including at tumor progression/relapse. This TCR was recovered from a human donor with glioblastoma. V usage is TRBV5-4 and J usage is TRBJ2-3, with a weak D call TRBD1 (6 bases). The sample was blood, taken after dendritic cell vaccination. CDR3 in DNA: TGTGCCAGCAGCTTCCCTGGGGGCTCTAGCACAGATACGCAGTATTTT. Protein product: CASSFPGGSSTDTQYF.